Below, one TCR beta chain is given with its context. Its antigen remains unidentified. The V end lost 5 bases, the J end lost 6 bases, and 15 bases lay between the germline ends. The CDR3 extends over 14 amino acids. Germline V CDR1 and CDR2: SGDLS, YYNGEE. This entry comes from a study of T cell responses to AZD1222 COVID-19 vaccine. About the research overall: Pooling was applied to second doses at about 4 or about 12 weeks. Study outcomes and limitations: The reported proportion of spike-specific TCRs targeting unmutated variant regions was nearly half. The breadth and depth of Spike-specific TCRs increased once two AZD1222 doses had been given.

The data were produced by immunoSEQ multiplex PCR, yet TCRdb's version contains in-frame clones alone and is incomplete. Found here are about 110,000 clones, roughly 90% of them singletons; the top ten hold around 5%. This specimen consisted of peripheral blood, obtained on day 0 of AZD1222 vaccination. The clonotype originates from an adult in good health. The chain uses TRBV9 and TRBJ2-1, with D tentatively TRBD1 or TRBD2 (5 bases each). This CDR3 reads CASRRDPAGNEQFF. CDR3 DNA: TGTGCCAGCAGAAGGGACCCGGCCGGCAATGAGCAGTTCTTC.